The TCR beta chain described here comes from a study of regulatory T cells in long-lasting Graves disease. Study conclusions and caveats: Repertoires from persistent disease leaned toward TRBV28, TRBJ1-2 and TRBJ2-5.

This clonotype was recorded many times. The antigen is undetermined. Investigators prepared the TCR beta libraries by applying iRepertoire HTBI primers and Arm-PCR of CDR3 regions. TCRdb re-called the multiplex PCR reads through MiXCR, storing one row per CDR3 protein. Of about 220,000 distinct CDR3 sequences in the sample, about 19% were seen once. Time point noted: newly diagnosed GD, antithyroid drugs for less than 3 months. PBMCs were the source of the RNA used for TCR sequencing. This CDR3 has 13 amino acids. V lost 4 bases to trimming and J lost 13 bases; unmatched junction nucleotides: 7. CDR1 is MNHNS and CDR2 is SASEGT in the germline V gene. These data also featured in a second study, about T cells in Graves' hyperthyroidism and ophthalmopathy. That source notes: A set of HTBI primers served as the primers for a first-round RT-PCR of the TCR CDR3.

Sample: peripheral blood mononuclear cells (PBMCs), taken at new diagnosis, from a patient treated with antithyroid drugs. The chain recombines TRBV6-1 with TRBJ1-2, with 12 bases matching TRBD1. The source of this sequence is a woman aged 25 to 39 with Graves disease. CDR3 DNA: TGTGCCAGCAGTGGGGACAGGGGGCTTTGGGGCACCTTC. It is translated as CASSGDRGLWGTF.